The 32 T cell receptor beta chains in this list originate from one sample, sequenced in a study of tumor-infiltrating lymphocytes in primary liver carcinoma. The researchers obtained blood RNA from unsorted whole blood and also extracted germline DNA. TCR beta cDNA was made from 450 to 500 ng total RNA with a constant-region primer. Modified slightly, ARM-PCR produced TCR beta libraries over three nested multiplex PCR rounds. Researchers ran the first two PCR rounds for approximately 10 cycles each with TRBV1-TRBV30 forward primers and a C-beta reverse primer. MiXCR, applied by TCRdb to the multiplex PCR reads, yields one record per CDR3 protein. The table has approximately 340,000 distinct CDR3 sequences, about two thirds seen once. Material: peripheral blood. The receptors shown here come from a man aged 40-49 years with primary liver carcinoma and hepatitis B virus infection.

This clonotype was counted ten times or more. V and J are TRBV5-6 and TRBJ1-2; a possible D gene is TRBD1 (5 bases). The ends were cut back, 4 bases at V and 7 bases at J, with 20 bases in the middle. The length of the CDR3 is 15 residues. CDR1 SGHDT and CDR2 YYEEEE come from the germline V gene. The chain's CDR3 is CASSPTPGLRGGYTF. The DNA of the CDR3 is TGTGCCAGCAGCCCCACACCAGGGCTAAGGGGTGGCTACACCTTC.

V and J are TRBV5-1 and TRBJ2-1; no reliable D call. The V end was cut by 4 bases, the J end by 8 bases, with 19 bases between. The germline gives CDR1 SGHRS, CDR2 YFSETQ. This CDR3 has 15 residues. CDR3 coding DNA: TGCGCCAGCAGCCCCGGTGGCATGGCGATCGATGAGCAGTTCTTC. It translates to CASSPGGMAIDEQFF.

This clonotype was recorded at least ten times. The chain has TRBV12-3 or TRBV12-4 and TRBJ1-1, with a tentative D call TRBD1 (6 bases). CDR3 length: 15 residues. Trimming took off 6 bases at V and 6 bases at J, with 20 bases between the two ends. The CDR3 loop is CASSPGWGRGPEAFF. CDR3 sequence (DNA): TGTGCCAGCAGCCCGGGGTGGGGCAGGGGCCCTGAAGCTTTCTTT.

The chain employs TRBV24-1 and TRBJ2-5; D call uncertain. The CDR3 length is 14 residues. The V end was cut by 4 bases, the J end by 1 base, with 9 bases between. Germline values: CDR1 KGHDR, CDR2 SFDVKD. The chain's CDR3 is CATSDPHPQETQYF. CDR3 DNA: TGTGCCACCAGTGACCCGCACCCCCAAGAGACCCAGTACTTC.

This clonotype was observed many times. The chain is built from TRBV6-5 and TRBJ2-1, with 10 bases lining up with TRBD2. Trimming at V came to 5 bases and at J to 15 bases, leaving 16 bases not matched to a gene. CDR1 and CDR2 from the germline V gene are MNHEY and SVGAGI. This CDR3 region has 15 residues. The CDR3 reads CASSLTSGTYHVLFF. DNA of the CDR3: TGTGCCAGCAGTCTAACTAGCGGGACCTACCATGTGTTGTTCTTC.

There are many counts of this clonotype. This rearrangement joins TRBV4-3 to TRBJ2-3; 15 nucleotides match TRBD2. V lost 0 bases, J lost 7 bases, and 5 bases stayed unmatched. Germline CDR1 reads LGHNA; CDR2 reads YSLEER. The CDR3 length is 17 residues. The CDR3 reads CASSQDRGLAGGHTQYF. CDR3 DNA sequence: TGCGCCAGCAGCCAAGATAGGGGACTAGCGGGAGGCCATACGCAGTATTTT.

Turning to this clonotype: The junction departs from the called germline gene at one end, perhaps through a read error. The chain links TRBV5-1 to TRBJ2-1, with D possibly being TRBD1 or TRBD2 (5 bases each). Germline V gene lookup returns CDR1 SGHRS and CDR2 YFSETQ. There are 14 residues in the CDR3. CDR3 nucleotide sequence: TGCGCCAGCAGCTGGGACCTTGAGGGCGATGATCAGTTCTTC. This encodes CASSWDLEGDDQFF.

The J gene is TRBJ2-7, the V gene TRBV11-2, with a tentative D call TRBD1 (6 bases). The CDR3 has 14 amino acids. The V and J ends lost 5 bases and 4 bases respectively, with 15 bases between them. From germline, CDR1 is SGHAT and CDR2 FQNNGV. CDR3 in amino acids: CASSPGTRSYEQYF. The CDR3 DNA is TGTGCCAGCAGCCCCGGGACAAGGAGTTACGAGCAGTACTTC. Full variable domain (rest looked up from reference TRBV11-2 and TRBJ2-7): EAGVAQSPRYKIIEKRQSVAFWCNPISGHATLYWYQQILGQGPKLLIQFQNNGVVDDSQLPKDRFSAERLKGVDSTLKIQPAKLEDSAVYLCASSPGTRSYEQYFGPGTRLTVT.

To note about this clonotype: This sequence may be a read error, since a much larger clone differs from it by one base. The V gene is TRBV6-2 or TRBV6-3, the J gene TRBJ2-1, with TRBD2 identical over 8 bases. After removal of 5 bases from V and 11 bases from J, the junction contained 17 bases not matched to a gene. Germline V gene sequence: CDR1 MNHEY, CDR2 SVGEGT. The CDR3 loop spans 16 amino acids. The CDR3 bases are TGTGCCAGCAGTGAAGCGTCCGGGAGGGCTTGGAATAAGCAGTTCTTC. Protein sequence: CASSEASGRAWNKQFF.

This clonotype was seen a handful of times. The chain has TRBV12-3 or TRBV12-4 and TRBJ1-2; 7 nucleotides match TRBD1. Germline trimming cut 5 bases from V and 8 bases from J; bases unmatched to any gene: 11. This CDR3 is 14 amino acids long. The CDR3: CASSPGQPSRGYTF. Here the CDR3 DNA reads TGTGCCAGCAGTCCGGGACAGCCCTCTAGGGGCTACACCTTC.

On this clonotype itself: One end of the junction is discordant with germline, which a read error may explain. The chain joins TRBV11-2 to TRBJ1-1, with TRBD1 matching over 7 bases. Germline V gene lookup returns CDR1 SGHAT and CDR2 FQNNGV. CDR3 length equals 13 residues. The CDR3 loop is CGSKGEGAGEASF. DNA of the CDR3: TGTGGCAGCAAGGGAGAGGGGGCCGGTGAAGCTTCCTTT.

The V call is TRBV6-2 or TRBV6-3, the J call TRBJ2-1; 8 bases are shared with TRBD2. The CDR3 contains 17 residues. The V gene end was trimmed by 2 bases and the J gene end by 4 bases; junction bases not matched to a gene: 10. Per germline, CDR1 MNHEY and CDR2 SVGEGT. CDR3 protein: CASSYPPPSGSYNEQFF. The DNA for the CDR3 is TGTGCCAGCAGTTACCCCCCACCTAGCGGGTCGTACAATGAGCAGTTCTTC.

Note on this clonotype: Germline and junction disagree at one end, which may indicate a read error. This rearrangement joins TRBV11-2 to TRBJ1-5, with D perhaps TRBD1 (5 bases). CDR1 and CDR2 from the germline V gene are SGHAT and FQNNGV. The CDR3 sequence is 15 residues long. Written as DNA, the CDR3 is TGTGCCAGCGGTCAAGGGGAGAGAGATAATCAGCCCCATCATTTT. Protein product: CASGQGERDNQPHHF.

About this clonotype: This may stem from a read error, because a much larger clone lies one nucleotide away. The chain recombines TRBV6-6 with TRBJ2-3; D is unclear. Germline loops: CDR1 MNHNY, CDR2 SVGAGI (reference sequence). The V and J ends lost 6 bases and 6 bases respectively, with 10 bases between them. The length of the CDR3 is 12 residues. The CDR3 region has the DNA TGTGCCAGCAGCCAGGATGGTGATACGCAGTATTTT. Translating it yields CASSQDGDTQYF.

About this clonotype itself: A much more abundant neighbour one base away suggests this may be a read error. Since no conserved phenylalanine or tryptophan closes the CDR3, a read error is the likely cause. V and J are TRBV6-5 and TRBJ2-7, with TRBD1 matching over 7 bases. Germline assignment: CDR1 MNHEY and CDR2 SVGAGI. Unmatched junction bases numbered 7, after V lost 5 bases and J lost 6 bases. This CDR3 contains 13 residues. This CDR3 is CASSALNRGEQYL. In DNA form, the CDR3 reads TGTGCCAGCAGTGCCCTGAACAGGGGCGAGCAGTACTTA.

In regard to this clonotype: Given a much more abundant clone one base away, this may be a read error. V is TRBV6-1 and J is TRBJ2-3; D is unresolved. CDR3 length equals 15 residues. V was cut by 7 bases and J by 6 bases, with 20 bases left in between. Germline CDR1 reads MNHNS; CDR2 reads SASEGT. Here the CDR3 reads CASIVLPPSQDTQYF. CDR3 DNA: TGTGCCAGCATCGTCCTTCCACCGAGCCAGGATACGCAGTATTTT.

Comment on this clonotype: A much larger clone differs from this one at a single base, so this may be a read error. The DNA of the CDR3 is TGTGCCAGCAGTTCCAGGGACATCACTGAAGCTTTCTTT. Translation: CASSSRDITEAFF. This chain joins TRBV6-2 or TRBV6-3 and TRBJ1-1, with D maybe TRBD1 (6 bases). Trimming cost V 4 bases and J 4 bases, with 10 bases left between them. This CDR3 comprises 13 residues. Germline loops: CDR1 MNHEY, CDR2 SVGEGT.

As to this clonotype: One end of the junction does not line up with germline, which may come from a read error. V and J are TRBV28 and TRBJ2-1; no clear D gene. The CDR3 is 15 amino acids. The germline gives CDR1 MDHEN, CDR2 SYDVKM. CDR3 sequence (DNA): TGTGCCAGCAGTTTATGGGCTACCACTATCAATGAGCAGATCTTC. This translates into CASSLWATTINEQIF.

With respect to this clonotype: One end of the junction is discordant with germline, which a read error may explain. The rearrangement uses TRBV11-2 and TRBJ2-3; a possible D gene is TRBD1 (5 bases). Germline CDR1 is SGHAT and CDR2 is FQNNGV. The CDR3 extends over 16 amino acids. The CDR3 is CASSTRQSLYTDTQCF. In nucleotides, the CDR3 is TGTGCCAGCAGCACCCGACAGAGTCTTTACACAGATACGCAGTGTTTT.

A remark on this clonotype: The CDR3 ends on some other residue instead of the conserved phenylalanine or tryptophan, so this is likely a read error. The DNA is left out, because the CDR3 cannot be placed on it with certainty; the CDR3 is given as TCRdb lists it. The chain has TRBV4-3 and TRBJ1-3. The CDR3 totals 14 residues, both ends included. From germline, CDR1 is LGHNA and CDR2 YSLEER. CDR3 residues: CASSQGDLETPYIL.

This rearrangement joins TRBV4-1 to TRBJ1-2; TRBD1 matches at 9 bases. The CDR3 is made up of 18 amino acids. After removal of 2 bases from V and 4 bases from J, the junction contained 14 bases not matched to a gene. CDR1 is MGHRA and CDR2 is YSYEKL in the germline V gene. For the CDR3, the DNA is TGCGCCAGCAGCCAAACCCAGACAGGGGGGTTTAGGGGCTATGGCTACACCTTC. This sequence encodes CASSQTQTGGFRGYGYTF.

To note about this clonotype: Here the CDR3 omits its conserved ending phenylalanine or tryptophan, so a read error is the likely source. The rearrangement joins TRBV12-3 or TRBV12-4 to TRBJ2-1, with D possibly matching TRBD2 (6 bases). The CDR3 contains 15 residues. CDR3 residues: CAGSPLRGGRNEQFL. CDR3 DNA: TGTGCCGGCAGTCCCCTTAGAGGAGGGCGAAATGAGCAGTTCTTA.

On this clonotype itself: A much larger clone lies a single base off, so this may be a read error. The rearrangement links TRBV6-5 to TRBJ2-5, with TRBD2 identical over 9 bases. This CDR3 contains 16 residues. Looked up from germline, CDR1 is MNHEY and CDR2 is SVGAGI. The CDR3 is CASSYSSLAGREIQYF. The CDR3 coding sequence is TGTGCCAGCAGTTACTCGAGTCTAGCGGGACGAGAGATCCAGTACTTC.

This chain uses TRBV4-1 with TRBJ2-3; weak D call: TRBD2 (7 bases). Trimming removed 8 bases from V and 6 bases from J, with 15 bases in between. The CDR3 covers 13 residues. CDR1 is MGHRA and CDR2 is YSYEKL in the germline V gene. Here the CDR3 DNA reads TGCGCCAGCCGTGGGAGGGACAAGGATACGCAGTATTTT. It translates to CASRGRDKDTQYF.

This clonotype was counted many times. J is TRBJ1-2 and V is TRBV10-3; tentative D call: TRBD1 (5 bases). This CDR3 has 17 amino acids. Trimming pared 4 bases from V and 0 bases from J, leaving 18 bases between. Germline V gene lookup returns CDR1 ENHRY and CDR2 SYGVKD. The CDR3, as DNA: TGTGCCATCAGTGCAGAACGCCGTCTGGACACTAACTATGGCTACACCTTC. Its translation: CAISAERRLDTNYGYTF.

To note about this clonotype: A much more abundant neighbour one base away suggests this may be a read error. The V gene is TRBV6-6, the J gene TRBJ2-6; 14 nucleotides align to TRBD2. CDR3 length: 19 residues. The germline gives CDR1 MNHNY, CDR2 SVGAGI (reference sequence). V shed 6 bases, J shed 3 bases, and the junction held 10 bases outside the gene matches. The CDR3 bases are TGTGCCAGCAGAATGACTAGCGGGAGGGCCCTCCGTGGGGCCAACGTCCTGACTTTC. Protein sequence: CASRMTSGRALRGANVLTF.

Note on this clonotype: One base away lies a much larger clone, so this may be a sequencing read error. This rearrangement joins TRBV4-3 to TRBJ2-7; 7 bases map to TRBD2. The V segment lost 4 bases and the J segment 1 base; nucleotides outside the gene matches: 7. The CDR3 sequence is 15 residues long. Germline CDR1 LGHNA, CDR2 YSLEER. The CDR3 sequence is CASSRFTGGSYEQYF. The DNA for the CDR3 is TGCGCCAGCAGCCGATTCACGGGAGGTTCCTACGAGCAGTACTTC.

This clonotype came up a few times. A much larger clonotype is one base distant, so this may be a read error. The chain uses TRBV6-1 and TRBJ1-1; D is uncertain. This CDR3 spans 13 amino acids. The germline gives CDR1 MNHNS, CDR2 SASEGT. Here the CDR3 DNA reads TGTGCCAACAGTGAAGCGCCGAAGAGATTTGCTTTCTTT. It translates to CANSEAPKRFAFF.

As concerns this clonotype: This may arise from a read error, as a much more abundant clone is one base away. This sequence joins TRBV28 and TRBJ2-7; TRBD1 might be the D (6 bases). Germline V gene data show CDR1 as MDHEN and CDR2 as SYDVKM. The CDR3 extends over 13 amino acids. The chain's CDR3 is CVSRTDSSYEQYF. CDR3 bases: TGTGTCAGCAGGACAGATTCTTCCTACGAGCAGTACTTC.

This clonotype was seen only once. One end of the junction varies from germline; a read error may be responsible. This chain links TRBV6-1 with TRBJ1-6; D is ambiguous. CDR1 is MNHNS, CDR2 SASEGT, per germline. The CDR3 extends over 13 amino acids. CDR3 protein: CVSIEVGNSPLHF. CDR3 DNA: TGTGTCAGCATAGAAGTCGGTAACTCACCCCTCCACTTT.

This clonotype was counted many times. The chain couples TRBV29-1 to TRBJ2-1; D is unresolved. The CDR3 loop spans 11 amino acids. V dropped 5 bases and J dropped 5 bases, with 7 bases sitting between them. From germline, CDR1 is SQVTM and CDR2 ANQGSEA. This CDR3 is CSVHQNNEQFF. The DNA for the CDR3 is TGCAGCGTTCATCAGAACAATGAGCAGTTCTTC.

The rearrangement links TRBV10-2 to TRBJ2-3; D remains ambiguous. The CDR3 loop spans 11 amino acids. V lost 4 bases to trimming and J lost 6 bases, with 5 bases between them. Germline V CDR1 and CDR2: WSHSY, SAAADI. The CDR3 DNA is TGCGCCAGCAGTGTAAGTGATACGCAGTATTTT. Translation gives CASSVSDTQYF.